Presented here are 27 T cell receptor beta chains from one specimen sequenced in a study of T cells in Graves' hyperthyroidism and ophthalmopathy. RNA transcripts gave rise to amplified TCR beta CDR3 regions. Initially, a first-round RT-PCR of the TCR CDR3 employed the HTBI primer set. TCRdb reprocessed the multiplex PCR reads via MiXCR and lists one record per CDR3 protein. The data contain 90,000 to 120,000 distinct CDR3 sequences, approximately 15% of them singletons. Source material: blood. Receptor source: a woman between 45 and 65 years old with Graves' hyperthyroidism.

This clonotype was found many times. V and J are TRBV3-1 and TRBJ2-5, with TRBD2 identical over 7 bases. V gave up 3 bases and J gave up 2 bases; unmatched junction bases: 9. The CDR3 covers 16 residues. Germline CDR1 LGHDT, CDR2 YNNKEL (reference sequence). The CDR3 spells CASSHYTSAEQETQYF. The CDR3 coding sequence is TGTGCCAGCAGCCACTATACTAGCGCAGAACAAGAGACCCAGTACTTC.

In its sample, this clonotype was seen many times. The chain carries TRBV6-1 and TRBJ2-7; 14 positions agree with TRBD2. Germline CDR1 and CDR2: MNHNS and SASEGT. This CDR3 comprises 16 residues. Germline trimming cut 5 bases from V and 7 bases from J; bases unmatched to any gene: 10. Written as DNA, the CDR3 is TGTGCCAGCAGTCCCCGACTAGCGGGAGGGCCGGGGGAGCAGTACTTC. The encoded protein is CASSPRLAGGPGEQYF.

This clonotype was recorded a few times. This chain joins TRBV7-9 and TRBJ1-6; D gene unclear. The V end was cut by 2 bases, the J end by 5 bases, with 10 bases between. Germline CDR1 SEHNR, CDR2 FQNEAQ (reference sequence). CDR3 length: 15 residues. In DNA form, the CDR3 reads TGTGCCAGCAGCTTATCCGGGTACGATAATTCACCCCTCCACTTT. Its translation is CASSLSGYDNSPLHF.

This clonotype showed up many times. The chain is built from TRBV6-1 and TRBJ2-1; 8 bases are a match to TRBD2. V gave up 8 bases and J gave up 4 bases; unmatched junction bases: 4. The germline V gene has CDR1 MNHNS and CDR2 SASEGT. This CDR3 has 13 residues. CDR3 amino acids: CASSPGGYNEQFF. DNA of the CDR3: TGTGCCAGCTCCCCGGGGGGGTACAATGAGCAGTTCTTC.

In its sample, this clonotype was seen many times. The CDR3 here is CASSLVVGGISTDTQYF. The CDR3, as DNA: TGTGCCAGCAGCTTAGTCGTCGGCGGGATTAGCACAGATACGCAGTATTTT. This chain joins TRBV11-2 and TRBJ2-3, with a tentative D call TRBD2 (6 bases). Germline V gene data show CDR1 as SGHAT and CDR2 as FQNNGV. Trimming stripped 1 base from V and 0 bases from J, with 14 bases between. The CDR3 runs 17 residues.

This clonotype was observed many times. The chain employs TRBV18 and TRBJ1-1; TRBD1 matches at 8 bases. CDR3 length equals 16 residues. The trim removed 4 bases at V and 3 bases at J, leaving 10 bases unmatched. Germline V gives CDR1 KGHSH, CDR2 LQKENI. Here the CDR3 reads CASSLQGGATDTEAFF. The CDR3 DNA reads TGTGCCAGCTCACTACAGGGGGGGGCCACCGACACTGAAGCTTTCTTT. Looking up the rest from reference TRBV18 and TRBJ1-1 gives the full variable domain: NAGVMQNPRHLVRRRGQEARLRCSPMKGHSHVYWYRQLPEEGLKFMVYLQKENIIDESGMPKERFSAEFPKEGPSILRIQQVVRGDSAAYFCASSLQGGATDTEAFFGQGTRLTVV.

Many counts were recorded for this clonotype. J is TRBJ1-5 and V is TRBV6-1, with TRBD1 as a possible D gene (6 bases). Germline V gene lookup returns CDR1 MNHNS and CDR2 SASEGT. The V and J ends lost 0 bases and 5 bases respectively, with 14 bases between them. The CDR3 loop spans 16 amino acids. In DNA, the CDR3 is TGTGCCAGCAGTGAAGCGCTTCCGGCAGGGGATCAGCCCCAGCATTTT. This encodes CASSEALPAGDQPQHF.

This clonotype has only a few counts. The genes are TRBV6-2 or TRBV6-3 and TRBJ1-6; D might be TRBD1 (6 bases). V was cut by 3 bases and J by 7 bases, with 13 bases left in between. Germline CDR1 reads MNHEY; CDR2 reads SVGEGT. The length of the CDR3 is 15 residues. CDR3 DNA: TGTGCCAGCAGTTATGGGGGGGCGCGGAATTCACCCCTCCACTTT. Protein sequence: CASSYGGARNSPLHF.

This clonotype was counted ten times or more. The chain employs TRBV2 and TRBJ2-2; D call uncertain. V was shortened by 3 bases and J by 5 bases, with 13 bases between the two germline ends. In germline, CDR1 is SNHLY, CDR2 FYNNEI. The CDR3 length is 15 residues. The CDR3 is CASSDRTQGTGELFF. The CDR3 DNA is TGTGCCAGCAGTGATAGGACCCAAGGAACCGGGGAGCTGTTTTTT.

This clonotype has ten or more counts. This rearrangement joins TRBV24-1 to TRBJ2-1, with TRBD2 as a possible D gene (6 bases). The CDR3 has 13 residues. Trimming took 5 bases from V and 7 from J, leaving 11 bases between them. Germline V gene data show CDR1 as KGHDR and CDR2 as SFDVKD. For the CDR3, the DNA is TGTGCCACCAGTGCCCGCGCGGGGAATGAGCAGTTCTTC. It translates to CATSARAGNEQFF.

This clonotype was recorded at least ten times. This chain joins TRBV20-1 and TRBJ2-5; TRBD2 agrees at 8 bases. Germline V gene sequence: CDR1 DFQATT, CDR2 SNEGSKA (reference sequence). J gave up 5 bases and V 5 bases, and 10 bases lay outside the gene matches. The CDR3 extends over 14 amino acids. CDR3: CSASPGGGGETQYF. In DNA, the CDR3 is TGCAGTGCTTCACCGGGCGGCGGGGGGGAGACCCAGTACTTC.

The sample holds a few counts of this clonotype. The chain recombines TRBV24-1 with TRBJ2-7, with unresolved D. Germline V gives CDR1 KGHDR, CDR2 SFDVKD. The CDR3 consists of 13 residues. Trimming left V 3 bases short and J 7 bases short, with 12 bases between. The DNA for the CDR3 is TGTGCCACCAGTGATCCCGAATACAATGAGCAGTACTTC. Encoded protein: CATSDPEYNEQYF.

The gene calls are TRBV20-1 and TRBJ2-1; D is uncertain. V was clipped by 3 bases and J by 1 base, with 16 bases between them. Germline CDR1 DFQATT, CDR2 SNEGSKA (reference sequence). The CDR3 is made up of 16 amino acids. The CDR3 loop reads CSASNSPTVSYNEQFF. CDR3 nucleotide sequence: TGCAGTGCTAGTAACTCCCCGACTGTTTCCTACAATGAGCAGTTCTTC.

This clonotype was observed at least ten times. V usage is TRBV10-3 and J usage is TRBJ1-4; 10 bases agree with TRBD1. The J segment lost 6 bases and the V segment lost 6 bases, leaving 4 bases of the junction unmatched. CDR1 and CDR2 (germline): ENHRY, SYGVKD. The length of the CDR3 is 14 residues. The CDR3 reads CAISAGTGDEKLFF. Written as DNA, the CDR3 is TGTGCCATCAGCGCCGGGACAGGGGATGAAAAACTGTTTTTT.

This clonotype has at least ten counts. The CDR3 DNA follows: TGTGCCAGCAGCCAAGTAGAAACCGGGGAGCTGTTTTTT. Protein sequence: CASSQVETGELFF. The chain has TRBV3-1 and TRBJ2-2, with D unresolved. The CDR3 sequence is 13 residues long. Between the trimmed V and J ends, which lost 1 base and 5 bases, there was a span of 5 bases. Looked up from germline, CDR1 is LGHDT and CDR2 is YNNKEL (reference sequence). Full variable domain (missing parts from reference TRBV3-1 and TRBJ2-2): DTAVSQTPKYLVTQMGNDKSIKCEQNLGHDTMYWYKQDSKKFLKIMFSYNNKELIINETVPNRFSPKSPDKAHLNLHINSLELGDSAVYFCASSQVETGELFFGEGSRLTVL.

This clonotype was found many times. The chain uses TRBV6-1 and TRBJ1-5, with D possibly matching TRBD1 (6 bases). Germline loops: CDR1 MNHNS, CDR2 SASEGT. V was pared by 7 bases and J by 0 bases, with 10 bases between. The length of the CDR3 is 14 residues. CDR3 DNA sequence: TGTGCCAGCAACGGACAGAATAGCAATCAGCCCCAGCATTTT. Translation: CASNGQNSNQPQHF.

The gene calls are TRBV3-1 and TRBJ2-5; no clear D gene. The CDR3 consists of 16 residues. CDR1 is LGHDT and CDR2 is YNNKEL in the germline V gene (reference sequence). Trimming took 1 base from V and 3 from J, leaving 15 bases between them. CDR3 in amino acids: CASSQVPSGVKETQYF. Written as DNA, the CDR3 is TGTGCCAGCAGCCAAGTTCCATCAGGAGTGAAAGAGACCCAGTACTTC.

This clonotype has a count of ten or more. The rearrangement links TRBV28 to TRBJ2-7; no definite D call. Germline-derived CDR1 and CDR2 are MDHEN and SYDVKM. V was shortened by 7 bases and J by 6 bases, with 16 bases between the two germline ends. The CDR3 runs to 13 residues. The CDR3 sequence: CASTLRPASEQYF. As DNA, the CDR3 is TGTGCCAGCACCCTTAGGCCGGCCAGCGAGCAGTACTTC.

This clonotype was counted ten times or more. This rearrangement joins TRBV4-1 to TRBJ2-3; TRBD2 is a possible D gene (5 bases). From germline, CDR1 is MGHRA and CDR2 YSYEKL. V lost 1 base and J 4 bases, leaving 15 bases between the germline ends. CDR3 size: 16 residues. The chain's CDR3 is CASSQAIGKEADTQYF. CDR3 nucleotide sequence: TGCGCCAGCAGCCAAGCCATCGGGAAGGAAGCAGATACGCAGTATTTT.

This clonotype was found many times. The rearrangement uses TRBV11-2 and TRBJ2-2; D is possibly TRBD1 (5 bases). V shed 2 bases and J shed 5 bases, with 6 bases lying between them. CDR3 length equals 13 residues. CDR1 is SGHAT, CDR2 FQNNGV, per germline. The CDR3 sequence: CASSLSGTGELFF. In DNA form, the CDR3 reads TGTGCCAGCAGCTTATCAGGGACCGGGGAGCTGTTTTTT.

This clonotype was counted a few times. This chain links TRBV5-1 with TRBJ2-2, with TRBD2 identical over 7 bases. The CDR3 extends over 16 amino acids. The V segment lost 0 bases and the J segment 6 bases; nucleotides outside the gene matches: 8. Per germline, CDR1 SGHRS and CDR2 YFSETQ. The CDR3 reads CASSLDGGMIPGELFF. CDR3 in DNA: TGCGCCAGCAGCTTGGACGGGGGGATGATCCCCGGGGAGCTGTTTTTT.

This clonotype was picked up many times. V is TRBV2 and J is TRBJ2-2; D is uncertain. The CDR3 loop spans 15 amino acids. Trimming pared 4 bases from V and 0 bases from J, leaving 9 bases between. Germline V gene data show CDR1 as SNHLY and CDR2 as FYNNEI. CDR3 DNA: TGTGCCAGCAGTGGAGACCTTTCGAACACCGGGGAGCTGTTTTTT. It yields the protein CASSGDLSNTGELFF.

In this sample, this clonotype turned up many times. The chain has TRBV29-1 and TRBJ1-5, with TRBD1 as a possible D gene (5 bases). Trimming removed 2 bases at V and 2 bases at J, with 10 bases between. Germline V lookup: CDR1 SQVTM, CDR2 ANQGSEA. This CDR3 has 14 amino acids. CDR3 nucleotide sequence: TGCAGCGTTGAAAGGCGGGGGGGCAATCAGCCCCAGCATTTT. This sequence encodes CSVERRGGNQPQHF.

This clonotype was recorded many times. CDR3 coding DNA: TGTGCCTGGGGGGGCTCGCGGAACACTGAAGCTTTCTTT. Translating gives CAWGGSRNTEAFF. V and J are TRBV30 and TRBJ1-1; maybe TRBD1 (6 bases). CDR1 is GTSNPN, CDR2 SVGIG, per germline (reference sequence). There are 13 residues in the CDR3. The V gene lost 5 bases and the J gene lost 1 base, with 11 bases spanning the gap.

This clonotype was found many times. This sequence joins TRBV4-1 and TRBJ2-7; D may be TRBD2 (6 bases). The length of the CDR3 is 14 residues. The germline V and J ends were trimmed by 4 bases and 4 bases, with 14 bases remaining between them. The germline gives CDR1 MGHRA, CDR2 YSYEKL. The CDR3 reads CASSPAGAGYEQYF. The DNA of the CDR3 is TGCGCCAGCAGCCCAGCAGGCGCGGGGTACGAGCAGTACTTC.

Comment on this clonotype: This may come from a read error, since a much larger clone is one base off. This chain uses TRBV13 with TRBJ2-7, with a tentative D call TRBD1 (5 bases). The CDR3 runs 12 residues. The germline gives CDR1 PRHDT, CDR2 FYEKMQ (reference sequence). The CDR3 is CASSHPGREQYF. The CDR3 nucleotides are TGCGCCAGCAGCCATCCAGGGCGCGAGCAGTACTTC.

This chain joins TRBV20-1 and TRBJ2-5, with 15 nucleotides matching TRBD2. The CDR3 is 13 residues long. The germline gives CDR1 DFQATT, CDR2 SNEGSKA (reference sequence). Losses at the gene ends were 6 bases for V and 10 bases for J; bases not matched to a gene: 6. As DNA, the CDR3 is TGCAGTGCCCGGACTAGCGGGAGGGCCTACCAGTACTTC. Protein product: CSARTSGRAYQYF.